Sequencing of this T cell receptor beta chain was carried out in a study of blood T cell repertoires in COVID-19. Whole-study context: Some COVID-19 samples were acute and others convalescent; all came from the United States, Italy and Spain.

Profiling relied on immunoSEQ multiplex PCR, and the TCRdb table lists in-frame clones only, not all of them. Of 470,000 or so clones in the sample, nearly 90% were seen once. Those who participated ranged in age from roughly 18 to 90 years and resided in about two dozen US areas. This TCR was recovered from a woman aged 18-29 years with acute COVID-19. Specimen: PBMCs or T cells enriched from blood (not recorded which).

The CDR3, as DNA: TGCGCCAGCAGCCCAGTAGCGGGGGGGAGTGTGACAGATACGCAGTATTTT. Its translation: CASSPVAGGSVTDTQYF. The V and J genes are TRBV5-1 and TRBJ2-3, with TRBD2 identical over 11 bases. Germline trimming cut 4 bases from V and 3 bases from J; bases unmatched to any gene: 10. This CDR3 has 17 residues. In germline, CDR1 is SGHRS, CDR2 YFSETQ.